The rows below give T cell receptor beta chains drawn from one sample of a study of regulatory T cells in long-lasting Graves disease. MiXCR was run by TCRdb on the multiplex PCR reads, yielding one entry per CDR3 protein. The sample consists of 400,000 to 500,000 distinct CDR3 sequences, 15% of them appearing once. This same sample was also part of a study on T cells in Graves' hyperthyroidism and ophthalmopathy.

Sequenced here: peripheral blood mononuclear cells (PBMCs), sampled at new diagnosis, from a patient treated with antithyroid drugs. These receptors were collected from a woman between 40 and 55 years old with Graves disease. Each CDR3 is given with its conserved first and last residue. D genes are given only for firm matches. Rows give clone size only sometimes, using once, few, many, or a class for an expanded clone.

clone size	V gene	J gene	D gene	CDR3 protein	CDR3 DNA
few	TRBV5-1	TRBJ2-1	NA	CASSYTGTPRTAPGRSYNEQFF	TGCGCCAGCAGCTATACCGGGACCCCCAGGACAGCCCCCGGGAGGTCCTACAATGAGCAGTTCTTC
many	TRBV2	TRBJ2-5	TRBD1	CASRADRGGQETQYF	TGTGCCAGCAGAGCGGACAGGGGGGGCCAAGAGACCCAGTACTTC
few	TRBV19	TRBJ2-1	TRBD2	CASSTQAGEWHEQFF	TGTGCCAGTAGTACCCAAGCGGGAGAGTGGCATGAGCAGTTCTTC
NA	TRBV19	TRBJ2-2	NA	CASSIALAFNTGELFF	TGTGCCAGTAGTATAGCACTAGCCTTTAACACCGGGGAGCTGTTTTTT
few	TRBV5-5	TRBJ2-7	TRBD1	CASSGGTGASEQYF	TGTGCCAGCAGCGGCGGGACAGGGGCCAGCGAGCAGTACTTC
many	TRBV7-8	TRBJ2-1	NA	CASSLESQRFYNEQFF	TGTGCCAGCAGCTTAGAATCCCAGCGATTCTACAATGAGCAGTTCTTC
few	TRBV5-1	TRBJ2-3	TRBD2	CASSRGPSGKGTDTQYF	TGCGCCAGCAGCCGGGGCCCTAGCGGGAAGGGCACAGATACGCAGTATTTT
many	TRBV12-3/TRBV12-4	TRBJ2-5	NA	CASSPGGFYQETQYF	TGTGCCAGCAGCCCAGGGGGGTTCTACCAAGAGACCCAGTACTTC
many	TRBV28	TRBJ2-7	TRBD2	CASSIPRTSGLPEQYF	TGTGCCAGCAGTATACCAAGGACTAGCGGGCTCCCCGAGCAGTACTTC
many	TRBV28	TRBJ1-1	NA	CASNTGMNTEAFF	TGTGCCAGTAATACAGGGATGAACACTGAAGCTTTCTTT
many	TRBV6-1	TRBJ1-5	NA	CASTQGYSNQPQHF	TGTGCCAGCACCCAGGGGTATAGCAATCAGCCCCAGCATTTT
few	TRBV6-5	TRBJ2-5	NA	CASSYVGLRPETQYF	TGTGCCAGCAGTTACGTAGGACTCAGGCCGGAGACCCAGTACTTC
many	TRBV2	TRBJ2-3	NA	CASKEGVADTQYF	TGTGCCAGCAAGGAGGGGGTTGCAGATACGCAGTATTTT
many	TRBV10-3	TRBJ2-7	NA	CAISEKGRDYEQYF	TGTGCCATCAGTGAAAAGGGGAGAGACTACGAGCAGTACTTC
NA	TRBV29-1	TRBJ2-5	TRBD1	CSVEPGQGARETQYF	TGCAGCGTTGAACCGGGACAGGGGGCGCGGGAGACCCAGTACTTC
many	TRBV11-2	TRBJ1-1	NA	CASSLERRTFF	TGTGCCAGCAGCTTAGAGCGGAGAACTTTCTTT
NA	TRBV12-3/TRBV12-4	TRBJ2-7	TRBD2	CASSSSSGRRYEQYF	TGTGCCAGCAGTTCGTCTAGCGGGAGAAGATACGAGCAGTACTTC
NA	TRBV12-3/TRBV12-4	TRBJ1-1	NA	CASSFYNTEAFF	TGTGCCAGCAGTTTCTACAACACTGAAGCTTTCTTT
few	TRBV5-1	TRBJ2-2	TRBD2	CASSLSTSGITGELFF	TGCGCCAGCAGCTTGTCGACTAGCGGGATCACCGGGGAGCTGTTTTTT
NA	TRBV4-2	TRBJ2-3	TRBD2	CASSQQSFAGAGRTDTQYF	TGTGCCAGCAGCCAACAATCCTTTGCGGGAGCGGGTCGCACAGATACGCAGTATTTT
NA	TRBV20-1	TRBJ2-7	TRBD2	CSARSTSGNSYEQYF	TGCAGTGCTAGGTCGACTAGCGGGAACTCCTACGAGCAGTACTTC
many	TRBV28	TRBJ1-5	TRBD1	CASSPGQDHSNQPQHF	TGTGCCAGCAGCCCGGGACAGGACCATAGCAATCAGCCCCAGCATTTT
NA	TRBV27	TRBJ2-3	NA	CASSSLTGGTDTQYF	TGTGCCAGCAGTTCCCTAACGGGAGGCACAGATACGCAGTATTTT
few	TRBV9	TRBJ2-7	NA	CASSVRVGFDEQYF	TGTGCCAGCAGCGTAAGGGTGGGTTTCGACGAGCAGTACTTC
NA	TRBV27	TRBJ2-2	TRBD1	CASSRLDRATGELFF	TGTGCCAGCAGCCGATTGGACAGGGCCACCGGGGAGCTGTTTTTT
many	TRBV20-1	TRBJ1-3	NA	CSARGILGNTIYF	TGCAGTGCTCGAGGGATACTTGGAAACACCATATATTTT
NA	TRBV19	TRBJ2-1	NA	CASSIWGGVKFF	TGTGCCAGTAGTATATGGGGCGGGGTAAAGTTCTTC
many	TRBV7-8	TRBJ2-1	TRBD1	CASSLVVTGFSSYNEQFF	TGTGCCAGCAGCTTAGTAGTGACAGGGTTTAGCTCCTACAATGAGCAGTTCTTC
many	TRBV2	TRBJ2-1	NA	CASRGSGRYNEQFF	TGTGCCAGCAGGGGCTCCGGGAGATACAATGAGCAGTTCTTC
many	TRBV28	TRBJ2-3	NA	CASMWGSGTDTQYF	TGTGCCAGCATGTGGGGTTCGGGCACAGATACGCAGTATTTT
few	TRBV6-1	TRBJ2-1	TRBD2	CASSPYSGGANEQFF	TGTGCCAGCAGTCCTTACTCGGGAGGGGCCAATGAGCAGTTCTTC
NA	TRBV2	TRBJ2-2	TRBD2	CASTSLAGGITGELFF	TGTGCCAGCACTTCACTAGCGGGAGGGATCACCGGGGAGCTGTTTTTT
few	TRBV20-1	TRBJ1-1	TRBD1	CSATKGARTEAFF	TGCAGTGCTACTAAGGGGGCGCGAACTGAAGCTTTCTTT
few	TRBV10-3	TRBJ2-4	TRBD1	CAIRFDRGENIQYF	TGTGCCATCAGATTCGACAGGGGCGAAAACATTCAGTACTTC
NA	TRBV19	TRBJ2-7	TRBD1	CASSMPLGTGADEQYF	TGTGCCAGTAGTATGCCCCTGGGGACAGGGGCCGACGAGCAGTACTTC
many	TRBV7-2	TRBJ2-5	TRBD2	CAGGVAGGPRETQYF	TGTGCCGGGGGGGTAGCGGGAGGGCCTCGAGAGACCCAGTACTTC
many	TRBV7-9	TRBJ2-7	NA	CASSLGDGSYEQYF	TGTGCCAGCAGTTTGGGGGACGGAAGTTACGAGCAGTACTTC
few	TRBV6-1	TRBJ1-5	NA	CASSLLGGRNQPQHF	TGTGCCAGCAGTCTCCTGGGAGGGCGCAATCAGCCCCAGCATTTT
few	TRBV13	TRBJ2-7	TRBD1	CASTNGQAPYEQYF	TGTGCCAGCACCAACGGACAGGCACCCTACGAGCAGTACTTC
NA	TRBV7-9	TRBJ2-3	NA	CASSRISTDTQYF	TGTGCCAGCAGCCGGATAAGCACAGATACGCAGTATTTT
few	TRBV19	TRBJ2-4	TRBD1	CASSIGLTGGNIQYF	TGTGCCAGTAGTATAGGCCTGACAGGGGGAAACATTCAGTACTTC
many	TRBV27	TRBJ2-1	TRBD2	CASSFLEGGKYNEQFF	TGTGCCAGCAGTTTCCTGGAGGGAGGGAAGTACAATGAGCAGTTCTTC
many	TRBV12-3/TRBV12-4	TRBJ2-7	TRBD1	CASNEDRGTYEQYF	TGTGCCAGCAACGAGGACAGGGGCACCTACGAGCAGTACTTC
many	TRBV7-2	TRBJ2-5	NA	CASSSRELEETQYF	TGTGCCAGCAGCTCCCGGGAGTTGGAAGAGACCCAGTACTTC
many	TRBV7-9	TRBJ2-3	NA	CASSLVTGSTDTQYF	TGTGCCAGCAGCTTAGTTACAGGAAGCACAGATACGCAGTATTTT
few	TRBV10-2	TRBJ2-7	TRBD1	CASSSPGTGDEQYF	TGCGCCAGCTCCAGTCCCGGGACAGGGGACGAGCAGTACTTC
many	TRBV7-2	TRBJ1-1	NA	CASSLGPGETEAFF	TGTGCCAGCAGCTTAGGGCCAGGGGAGACTGAAGCTTTCTTT
many	TRBV11-3	TRBJ2-1	NA	CASGNRDRPSNEQFF	TGTGCCAGCGGAAACCGGGACCGACCCTCCAATGAGCAGTTCTTC
NA	TRBV7-6	TRBJ1-6	TRBD1	CASSSTGGSSPLHF	TGTGCCAGCAGCTCCACAGGGGGCAGTTCACCCCTCCACTTT
many	TRBV4-1	TRBJ2-5	NA	CASSQVFVETQYF	TGCGCCAGCAGCCAAGTCTTCGTGGAGACCCAGTACTTC
many	TRBV29-1	TRBJ2-2	TRBD1	CSVGDRVATGELFF	TGCAGCGTTGGGGACAGGGTGGCCACCGGGGAGCTGTTTTTT
many	TRBV6-1	TRBJ2-5	NA	CASTQRGQETQYF	TGTGCCAGCACCCAACGGGGGCAAGAGACCCAGTACTTC
NA	TRBV4-1	TRBJ2-1	TRBD2	CASSPRTSEDYNEQFF	TGCGCCAGCAGCCCCAGGACTAGCGAGGACTACAATGAGCAGTTCTTC
NA	TRBV19	TRBJ2-6	NA	CAPAPILNLNSIANVLTF	TGTGCACCCGCTCCGATACTGAATCTGAACTCTATTGCCAACGTCCTGACTTTC
few	TRBV18	TRBJ2-5	NA	CASSPGRVQETQYF	TGTGCCAGCTCACCGGGCAGGGTTCAAGAGACCCAGTACTTC